Listed below are T cell receptor beta chains from one sample, sequenced in a study of blood T cell repertoires in COVID-19. The method was immunoSEQ multiplex PCR; TCRdb's version includes in-frame clones alone and lacks a portion of them. Of nearly 40,000 clones in the sample, 80% were seen once. The specimen sequenced was peripheral blood. These receptors were obtained from an older man with active or convalescent COVID-19. Each CDR3 is given with its conserved first and last residue. The D gene is left open where the match is weak. Size is stated for part of the rows, as once, few or many counts, or as a class when the clone is expanded.

d_call: TRBD1
clone_size: .
v_call: TRBV29-1
j_call: TRBJ2-5
cdr3_nt: TGCAGCGTTGAAGGGACAGGGGGCTACCAAGAGACCCAGTACTTC
cdr3_aa: CSVEGTGGYQETQYF

d_call: .
clone_size: .
v_call: TRBV11-2
j_call: TRBJ1-5
cdr3_nt: TGTGCCAGCAGCCCGTCCGGCGGCCATAGCAATCAGCCCCAGCATTTT
cdr3_aa: CASSPSGGHSNQPQHF

d_call: .
clone_size: .
v_call: TRBV24-1
j_call: TRBJ2-5
cdr3_nt: TGTGCCACCAGTGATTTTGGCAGGGGTGAGACCCAGTACTTC
cdr3_aa: CATSDFGRGETQYF

d_call: .
clone_size: .
v_call: TRBV7-2
j_call: TRBJ2-3
cdr3_nt: TGTGCCAGCAGCTTAGTGGCAGGGACTAGCACAGATACGCAGTATTTT
cdr3_aa: CASSLVAGTSTDTQYF

d_call: .
clone_size: .
v_call: TRBV4-1
j_call: TRBJ2-5
cdr3_nt: TGCGCCAGCAGCCAAGATGACCCGTTTGGGGGGATGAGGGAGACCCAGTACTTC
cdr3_aa: CASSQDDPFGGMRETQYF

d_call: .
clone_size: .
v_call: TRBV30
j_call: TRBJ1-5
cdr3_nt: TGTGCCTGGAGCCGACAGGTTTTTAGCAATCAGCCCCAGCATTTT
cdr3_aa: CAWSRQVFSNQPQHF

d_call: .
clone_size: .
v_call: TRBV27
j_call: TRBJ1-5
cdr3_nt: TGTGCCAGCAGTAATGGGGACTCTAGCAATCAGCCCCAGCATTTT
cdr3_aa: CASSNGDSSNQPQHF

d_call: TRBD1
clone_size: .
v_call: TRBV7-2
j_call: TRBJ2-7
cdr3_nt: TGTGCCAGCAGCTTGCGACAGGGCTACGAGCAGTACTTC
cdr3_aa: CASSLRQGYEQYF

d_call: .
clone_size: .
v_call: TRBV7-9
j_call: TRBJ1-1
cdr3_nt: TGTGCCAGCAGCTTAGGCCGAGCCTATTACACTGAAGCTTTCTTT
cdr3_aa: CASSLGRAYYTEAFF

d_call: TRBD2
clone_size: .
v_call: TRBV6-1
j_call: TRBJ2-7
cdr3_nt: TGTGCCAGCAGTGTACGCTGGACTAGCGGGTCCTCCTACGAGCAGTACTTC
cdr3_aa: CASSVRWTSGSSYEQYF

d_call: TRBD1
clone_size: .
v_call: TRBV4-3
j_call: TRBJ2-1
cdr3_nt: TGCGCCAGCAGCCACGGGACAGGGGGCAACAATGAGCAGTTCTTC
cdr3_aa: CASSHGTGGNNEQFF

d_call: .
clone_size: few
v_call: TRBV2
j_call: TRBJ1-6
cdr3_nt: TGTGCCAGCAGTGTGGACAGTGCTGGTAATTCACCCCTCCACTTT
cdr3_aa: CASSVDSAGNSPLHF

d_call: .
clone_size: .
v_call: TRBV16
j_call: TRBJ1-5
cdr3_nt: TGTGCCAGCAGCCAATCGTTTGACACCTCGGTGGGCCCCCAGCATTTT
cdr3_aa: CASSQSFDTSVGPQHF

d_call: TRBD2
clone_size: .
v_call: TRBV6-2/TRBV6-3
j_call: TRBJ2-1
cdr3_nt: TGTGCCAGCAGTTACTCTGGGACTAGCGGTAGGGTGGAGCAGTTCTTC
cdr3_aa: CASSYSGTSGRVEQFF

d_call: TRBD2
clone_size: few
v_call: TRBV7-9
j_call: TRBJ2-3
cdr3_nt: TGTGCCAGCAGCGAGCTAGCGGGGGTGTCAGATACGCAGTATTTT
cdr3_aa: CASSELAGVSDTQYF

d_call: .
clone_size: .
v_call: TRBV4-1
j_call: TRBJ1-5
cdr3_nt: TGCGCCAGCAGCTCACCAGGGGCGGATCAGCCCCAGCATTTT
cdr3_aa: CASSSPGADQPQHF

d_call: TRBD1
clone_size: .
v_call: TRBV19
j_call: TRBJ2-5
cdr3_nt: TGTGCCAGTAGTACGTGGACAGGGGAAGAGACCCAGTACTTC
cdr3_aa: CASSTWTGEETQYF

d_call: .
clone_size: .
v_call: TRBV7-2
j_call: TRBJ1-6
cdr3_nt: TGTGCCAGCAGACCGGGGTCGAGCTCCTATAATTCACCCCTCCACTTT
cdr3_aa: CASRPGSSSYNSPLHF

d_call: TRBD1
clone_size: .
v_call: TRBV5-1
j_call: TRBJ1-2
cdr3_nt: TGCGCCAGCAGCTTGGGCGACAGGGACTATGGCTACACCTTC
cdr3_aa: CASSLGDRDYGYTF

d_call: TRBD1
clone_size: .
v_call: TRBV27
j_call: TRBJ1-1
cdr3_nt: TGTGCCAGCAGTGTTTCACAGGGGGACCCTGAAGCTTTCTTT
cdr3_aa: CASSVSQGDPEAFF

d_call: .
clone_size: .
v_call: TRBV23-1
j_call: TRBJ1-5
cdr3_nt: TGCGCCAGCAGTCAATCGATCGGGGGGGCTACCAATCAGCCCCAGCATTTT
cdr3_aa: CASSQSIGGATNQPQHF

d_call: .
clone_size: .
v_call: TRBV19
j_call: TRBJ2-2
cdr3_nt: TGTGCCAGTAGTTCAGGGGGGATAGGGACCGGGGAGCTGTTTTTT
cdr3_aa: CASSSGGIGTGELFF

d_call: TRBD1
clone_size: .
v_call: TRBV7-8
j_call: TRBJ2-1
cdr3_nt: TGTGCCAGCAGCTTGGGGACAGCAGGTTACAATGAGCAGTTCTTC
cdr3_aa: CASSLGTAGYNEQFF

d_call: .
clone_size: .
v_call: TRBV7-6
j_call: TRBJ2-2
cdr3_nt: TGTGCCAGCACCCTAGTGGGCGGGGTCCGTTACCTCACCGGGGAGCTGTTTTTT
cdr3_aa: CASTLVGGVRYLTGELFF

d_call: .
clone_size: .
v_call: TRBV11-3
j_call: TRBJ2-6
cdr3_nt: TGTGCCAGCAGCTTGGGCAGAGGGAAGGCTGGGGCCAACGTCCTGACTTTC
cdr3_aa: CASSLGRGKAGANVLTF

d_call: TRBD2
clone_size: .
v_call: TRBV11-2
j_call: TRBJ2-6
cdr3_nt: TGTGCCAGCAGCCTTGGGGGGGCTGGGGCCAACGTCCTGACTTTC
cdr3_aa: CASSLGGAGANVLTF

d_call: .
clone_size: .
v_call: TRBV27
j_call: TRBJ2-5
cdr3_nt: TGTGCCAGCAGTCGCGGAGTAACCACCGAGACCCAGTACTTC
cdr3_aa: CASSRGVTTETQYF

d_call: TRBD1
clone_size: .
v_call: TRBV28
j_call: TRBJ2-5
cdr3_nt: TGTGCCAGCAGTAAAAGACAGGGGGCGGCAGAGACCCAGTACTTC
cdr3_aa: CASSKRQGAAETQYF

d_call: TRBD2
clone_size: .
v_call: TRBV6-1
j_call: TRBJ2-1
cdr3_nt: TGTGCCAGCAGTGCCATACTAGCGGGGGCCCACAATGAGCAGTTCTTC
cdr3_aa: CASSAILAGAHNEQFF

d_call: TRBD2
clone_size: .
v_call: TRBV6-2/TRBV6-3
j_call: TRBJ2-5
cdr3_nt: TGTGCCAGCAGTGCATACCTAGCGGGAGGACAAGAGACCCAGTACTTC
cdr3_aa: CASSAYLAGGQETQYF

d_call: .
clone_size: .
v_call: TRBV2
j_call: TRBJ2-4
cdr3_nt: TGTGCCAGCAGTGATGTTCAGGATACGTGCTTC
cdr3_aa: CASSDVQDTCF

d_call: TRBD1
clone_size: .
v_call: TRBV6-5
j_call: TRBJ1-4
cdr3_nt: TGTGCCAGCAGTTCGGGACAGGGAAGAAAACTGTTTTTT
cdr3_aa: CASSSGQGRKLFF

d_call: .
clone_size: .
v_call: TRBV7-3
j_call: TRBJ2-2
cdr3_nt: TGTGCCAGCAGCTTGGGACTCACGAACACCGGGGAGCTGTTTTTT
cdr3_aa: CASSLGLTNTGELFF

d_call: .
clone_size: .
v_call: TRBV9
j_call: TRBJ2-3
cdr3_nt: TGTGCCAGCAGCGTCCAGGGAAGAGTTAGCACAGATACGCAGTATTTT
cdr3_aa: CASSVQGRVSTDTQYF

d_call: TRBD2
clone_size: .
v_call: TRBV7-9
j_call: TRBJ2-2
cdr3_nt: TGTGCCAGCAGCTTTTCTACGAGCGGGGGAACGGGGGAGCTGTTTTTT
cdr3_aa: CASSFSTSGGTGELFF

d_call: .
clone_size: .
v_call: TRBV27
j_call: TRBJ1-5
cdr3_nt: TGTGCCAGCAGGCGTGAAAGCAATCAGCCCCAGCATTTT
cdr3_aa: CASRRESNQPQHF

d_call: TRBD1
clone_size: few
v_call: TRBV15
j_call: TRBJ2-2
cdr3_nt: TGTGCCACCAGCAGTCATCCGGGACAGGCAAACACCGGGGAGCTGTTTTTT
cdr3_aa: CATSSHPGQANTGELFF

d_call: .
clone_size: .
v_call: TRBV9
j_call: TRBJ2-6
cdr3_nt: TGTGCCAGCAGCGTAGCCAGAAACTCTGGGGCCAACGTCCTGACTTTC
cdr3_aa: CASSVARNSGANVLTF

d_call: TRBD1
clone_size: .
v_call: TRBV27
j_call: TRBJ2-7
cdr3_nt: TGTGCCAGCAGTTTTCGGGACAGGGCGACCGAGCAGTACTTC
cdr3_aa: CASSFRDRATEQYF

d_call: .
clone_size: .
v_call: TRBV6-5
j_call: TRBJ1-2
cdr3_nt: TGTGCCAGCAGGTCCCCCCAGGGGTCCAATGGCTACACCTTC
cdr3_aa: CASRSPQGSNGYTF

d_call: .
clone_size: .
v_call: TRBV4-3
j_call: TRBJ1-2
cdr3_nt: TGCGCCAGCAGCCAAGATCAGGCAGGCTATGGCTACACCTTC
cdr3_aa: CASSQDQAGYGYTF

d_call: TRBD1
clone_size: .
v_call: TRBV19
j_call: TRBJ2-7
cdr3_nt: TGTGCCAGTAGTATAGGGGGTCGGGGACAGGGTGTCTACGAGCAGTACTTC
cdr3_aa: CASSIGGRGQGVYEQYF

d_call: TRBD1
clone_size: .
v_call: TRBV19
j_call: TRBJ1-2
cdr3_nt: TGTGCCAGTAGTATAGTAGCCTGGACAGGCAAGCATGGCTACACCTTC
cdr3_aa: CASSIVAWTGKHGYTF

d_call: .
clone_size: few
v_call: TRBV6-2/TRBV6-3
j_call: TRBJ2-7
cdr3_nt: TGTGCCAGCAGTTATAGCCCCCGAGTGGAGCAGTACTTC
cdr3_aa: CASSYSPRVEQYF

d_call: TRBD1
clone_size: .
v_call: TRBV19
j_call: TRBJ1-6
cdr3_nt: TGTGCCAGTAGTACCCTCCGGGACAGGGGAGATTCACCCCTCCACTTT
cdr3_aa: CASSTLRDRGDSPLHF

d_call: .
clone_size: .
v_call: TRBV18
j_call: TRBJ2-3
cdr3_nt: TGTGCCAGCTCACCTGGGGCTAGCACAGATACGCAGTATTTT
cdr3_aa: CASSPGASTDTQYF

d_call: TRBD2
clone_size: .
v_call: TRBV10-3
j_call: TRBJ2-3
cdr3_nt: TGTGCCATCAGTGCTAGCGGGGAGATCACAGATACGCAGTATTTT
cdr3_aa: CAISASGEITDTQYF

d_call: .
clone_size: .
v_call: TRBV7-6
j_call: TRBJ2-7
cdr3_nt: TGTGCCAGCAGCTTAGTCAGCGTCCAGGGGAGCTCCTACGAGCAGTACTTC
cdr3_aa: CASSLVSVQGSSYEQYF

d_call: .
clone_size: .
v_call: TRBV19
j_call: TRBJ2-1
cdr3_nt: TGTGCCAGTAGTACCACTTTCGAAATAACCAATGAGCAGTTCTTC
cdr3_aa: CASSTTFEITNEQFF

d_call: .
clone_size: once
v_call: TRBV27
j_call: TRBJ2-1
cdr3_nt: TGTGCCAGCAGTTTATCGAGCGGCGGACAGCCAAGGTTCTTC
cdr3_aa: CASSLSSGGQPRFF

d_call: TRBD2
clone_size: .
v_call: TRBV19
j_call: TRBJ2-1
cdr3_nt: TGTGCCAGTAGTACTGTAGCGGGAGGGCTCAATGAGCAGTTCTTC
cdr3_aa: CASSTVAGGLNEQFF

d_call: .
clone_size: few
v_call: TRBV24-1
j_call: TRBJ2-2
cdr3_nt: TGTGCCACCAGTGACCGCGCCCGCATACAGGGAGGGGCGAACACCGGGGAGCTGTTTTTT
cdr3_aa: CATSDRARIQGGANTGELFF